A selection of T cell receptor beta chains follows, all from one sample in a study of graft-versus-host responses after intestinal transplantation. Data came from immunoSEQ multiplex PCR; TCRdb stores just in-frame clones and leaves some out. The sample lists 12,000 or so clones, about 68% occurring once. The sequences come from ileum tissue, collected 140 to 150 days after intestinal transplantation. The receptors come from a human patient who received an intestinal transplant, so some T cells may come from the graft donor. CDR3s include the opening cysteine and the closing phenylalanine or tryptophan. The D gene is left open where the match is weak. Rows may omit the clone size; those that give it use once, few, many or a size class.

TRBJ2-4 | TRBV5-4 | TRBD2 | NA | CASSLGRAGVGITKNIQYF | TGTGCCAGCAGCTTGGGTCGGGCGGGAGTGGGTATTACCAAAAACATTCAGTACTTC
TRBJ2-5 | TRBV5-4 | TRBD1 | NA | CASSPQQGETQYF | TGTGCCAGCAGCCCCCAACAGGGGGAGACCCAGTACTTC
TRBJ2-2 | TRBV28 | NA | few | CASSLGTNTGELFF | TGTGCCAGCAGTTTAGGTACAAACACCGGGGAGCTGTTTTTT
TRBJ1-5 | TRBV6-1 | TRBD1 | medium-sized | CASSGGTGFNQPQHF | TGTGCCAGCAGTGGGGGGACAGGCTTCAATCAGCCCCAGCATTTT
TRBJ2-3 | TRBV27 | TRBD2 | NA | CASSSYLTSGTQYF | TGTGCCAGCAGTTCCTACCTTACTAGCGGGACGCAGTATTTT
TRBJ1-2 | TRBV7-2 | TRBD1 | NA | CASSLGPPGQGYGYTF | TGTGCCAGCAGCTTAGGACCGCCGGGACAGGGCTATGGCTACACCTTC
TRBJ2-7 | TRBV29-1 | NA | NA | CSVGYSSYEQYF | TGCAGCGTTGGCTATAGCTCCTACGAGCAGTACTTC
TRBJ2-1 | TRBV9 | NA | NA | CASSGLSAGNEQFF | TGTGCCAGCAGCGGTCTTTCGGCGGGCAATGAGCAGTTCTTC
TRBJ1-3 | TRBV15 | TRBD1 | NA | CATSRGTGTGLGNTIYF | TGTGCCACCAGCAGAGGAACCGGGACAGGGCTTGGAAACACCATATATTTT
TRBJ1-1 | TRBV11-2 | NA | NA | CASSPTGNTEAFF | TGTGCCAGCAGCCCGACAGGGAACACTGAAGCTTTCTTT
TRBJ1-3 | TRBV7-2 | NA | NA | CASRPLGVGNTIYF | TGTGCCAGCAGACCGCTGGGAGTTGGAAACACCATATATTTT
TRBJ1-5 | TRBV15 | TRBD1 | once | CATSRDARGRIRGNQPQHF | TGTGCCACCAGCAGAGATGCAAGGGGGCGTATTAGGGGGAATCAGCCCCAGCATTTT
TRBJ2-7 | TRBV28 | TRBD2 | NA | CASSGGGYEQYF | TGTGCCAGCTCCGGCGGGGGCTACGAGCAGTACTTC
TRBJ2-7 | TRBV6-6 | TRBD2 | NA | CASSYSSGGPYEQYF | TGTGCCAGCAGTTACTCGAGCGGGGGGCCCTACGAGCAGTACTTC
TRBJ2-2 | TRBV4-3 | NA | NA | CASSAGAANPGELFF | TGCGCCAGCAGCGCGGGGGCGGCCAATCCCGGGGAGCTGTTTTTT
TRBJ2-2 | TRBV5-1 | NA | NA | CASSLRSGGPRDFTGELFF | TGCGCCAGCAGCCTGCGGTCGGGGGGCCCTAGGGATTTCACCGGGGAGCTGTTTTTT
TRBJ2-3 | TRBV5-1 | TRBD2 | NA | CASSPFGGGPGDTQYF | TGCGCCAGCAGCCCGTTCGGGGGGGGGCCGGGAGATACGCAGTATTTT
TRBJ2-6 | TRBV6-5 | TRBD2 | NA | CASGVGGTGANVLTF | TGTGCCAGCGGCGTGGGGGGGACTGGGGCCAACGTCCTGACTTTC
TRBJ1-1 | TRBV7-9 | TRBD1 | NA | CASSKTGTGELAFF | TGTGCCAGCAGCAAAACCGGGACAGGGGAGTTGGCTTTCTTT
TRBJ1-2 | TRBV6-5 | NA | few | CASSYSTHVYGYTF | TGTGCCAGCAGTTACAGTACACATGTCTATGGCTACACCTTC
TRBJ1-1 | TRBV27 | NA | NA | CASSPHEALEAFF | TGTGCCAGCAGTCCGCACGAGGCCCTTGAAGCTTTCTTT
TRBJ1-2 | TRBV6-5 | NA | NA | CASSYSGGDGGYTF | TGTGCCAGCAGTTACTCCGGGGGGGATGGTGGCTACACCTTC
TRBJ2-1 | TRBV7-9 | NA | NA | CASSLRGYNEQFF | TGTGCCAGCAGCTTACGGGGGTACAATGAGCAGTTCTTC
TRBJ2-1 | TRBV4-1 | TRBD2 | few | CASSQDKGLAYNEQFF | TGCGCCAGCAGCCAAGATAAGGGACTAGCCTACAATGAGCAGTTCTTC
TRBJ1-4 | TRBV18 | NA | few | CASSTRTGAGEKLFF | TGTGCCAGCTCGACCCGGACGGGCGCGGGTGAAAAACTGTTTTTT
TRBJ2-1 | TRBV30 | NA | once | CAWSRGLPPSYNEQFF | TGTGCCTGGAGTAGGGGACTCCCCCCCTCCTACAATGAGCAGTTCTTC
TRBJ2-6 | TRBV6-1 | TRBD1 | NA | CASSGLRDRHSGANVLTF | TGTGCCAGCAGTGGGCTCCGGGACAGGCACTCTGGGGCCAACGTCCTGACTTTC
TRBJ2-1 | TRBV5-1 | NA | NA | CASSYGWSYNEQFF | TGCGCCAGCAGCTACGGGTGGTCCTACAATGAGCAGTTCTTC
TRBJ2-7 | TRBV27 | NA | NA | CASSSPSESYEQYF | TGTGCCAGCAGTTCCCCCAGCGAAAGCTACGAGCAGTACTTC
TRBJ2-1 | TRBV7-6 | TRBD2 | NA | CASSTTGLVGNEQFF | TGTGCCAGCAGCACCACGGGACTAGTGGGAAATGAGCAGTTCTTC
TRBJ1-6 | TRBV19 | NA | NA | CASSSGQINSPLHF | TGTGCCAGTAGTTCCGGACAGATTAATTCCCCCCTCCACTTT
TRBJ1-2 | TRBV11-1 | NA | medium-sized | CASSLSWSAAGGYTF | TGTGCCAGCAGCTTATCCTGGAGCGCGGCGGGGGGCTACACCTTC